The text below deals with one T cell receptor beta chain. The antigen remains undetermined. At one end, the junction sequence differs from germline, possibly due to a read error. The data stem from a study of molecular identifiers for immune sequencing clone quantification. Naive CD8 T cells were sorted, and the gate applied was CD8+CD4-CCR7+CD45RA+. Regarding the study as a whole: Clones above 20 RNA copies held over 98% of effector molecules, under 1% in naive cells. Even with 1 million or so naive cells present, spiked Jurkat TCR RNA from one cell was reportedly detectable. Sizes of highly expanded clones could be underestimated through identical TCRs sharing a barcode.

From germline, CDR1 is SGHVS and CDR2 FQNEAQ. The CDR3 covers 14 residues. TCRdb independently ran MiXCR on the PCR reads; one entry per CDR3 protein. The sample lists around 460,000 distinct CDR3 sequences; over 20% were seen once. The genes are TRBV7-8 and TRBJ2-5, with D possibly TRBD2 on 5 matching bases. The sample consisted of naive CD8+ T cells from blood, with Jurkat cell RNA spiked in. This sample's subset: FACS-sorted CD8+CD4-CCR7+CD45RA+ naive T cells. The sequence was collected from a human donor in good health. Some libraries in this study had Jurkat cell RNA spiked in. The CDR3 here is CARSLGLDQETQYF. Here the CDR3 DNA reads TGTGCCCGCAGCTTAGGACTGGACCAAGAGACCCAGTACTTC.